This T cell receptor beta chain was identified in a study of blood T cell repertoires in COVID-19. Study-wide context: Collection of acute and convalescent COVID-19 samples took place in the United States, Italy and Spain. The cDNA or gDNA used as material had been derived from T cells, B-cell-depleted T cells, or PBMCs.

Clones were sequenced by immunoSEQ multiplex PCR, and TCRdb holds only the in-frame ones, with some missing. Here the sample spans some 200,000 clones, less than 90% being singletons. This clone was counted only a few times. Distinct nucleotide sequences in the sample also encode this CDR3. This clonotype was sampled from a woman aged 55-70 years with COVID-19, enrolled during active disease. The sequenced sample consisted of peripheral blood.

The chain's CDR3 is CASSVRRQNQPQHF. CDR3 DNA sequence: TGTGCCAGCAGTGTAAGAAGACAGAATCAGCCCCAGCATTTT. The chain joins TRBV2 to TRBJ1-5; tentatively, D is TRBD1 (5 bases). Trimming took off 4 bases at V and 4 bases at J, with 11 bases between the two ends. Germline CDR1 reads SNHLY; CDR2 reads FYNNEI. The CDR3 spans 14 residues.